Below are 6 T cell receptor beta chains sequenced from a single sample in a study of blood T cell repertoires in COVID-19 (dated by TCRdb to between 2020 and 2021). Library preparation was by the immunoSEQ multiplex PCR assay. TCRdb carries this immuneACCESS record with in-frame sequences only. Its versions omit some clonotypes, under half of them owing to an unresolved V gene in the studies checked, with the rest unexplained. The sample includes 65,000 to 90,000 clones, with 85% to 90% observed a single time. 22% of the sample is held by the ten biggest clonotypes. The sequenced sample consisted of peripheral blood. Every receptor here comes from a woman aged 80 or older in a cohort sampled during active or convalescent COVID-19.

This chain links TRBV9 with TRBJ1-1, with a possible D match to TRBD1 (6 bases). CDR3 length equals 14 residues. The ends were cut back, 2 bases at V and 1 base at J, with 9 bases in the middle. The V gene's germline CDR1 is SGDLS and CDR2 YYNGEE. Here the CDR3 DNA reads TGTGCCAGCAGCGTCCTGACAGGGAACACTGAAGCTTTCTTT. Encoded protein: CASSVLTGNTEAFF.

The CDR3 DNA reads TGTGCCAGCAGCCGAACGGACAGGGAGGATGAAAAACTGTTTTTT. This translates into CASSRTDREDEKLFF. J is TRBJ1-4 and V is TRBV4-2; 8 bases are a match to TRBD1. V dropped 4 bases and J dropped 6; count of bases not matched to a gene: 7. Germline CDR1 is LGHNA and CDR2 is YNFKEQ. The length of the CDR3 is 15 residues.

The chain employs TRBV20-1 and TRBJ2-1, with 10 bases that match TRBD2. CDR3 length: 14 amino acids. CDR1 and CDR2 (germline): DFQATT, SNEGSKA (reference sequence). With 3 bases clipped from V and 9 bases from J, the junction kept 8 bases outside the gene matches. The CDR3 DNA sequence: TGCAGTGCTAGTACTAGCGGGATGCGGGCTGAGCAGTTCTTC. Protein product: CSASTSGMRAEQFF.

The rearrangement joins TRBV10-2 to TRBJ2-1, with a possible D match to TRBD1 (6 bases). This CDR3 contains 16 residues. Germline V gene data show CDR1 as WSHSY and CDR2 as SAAADI. V lost 0 bases, J lost 6 bases, and 15 bases lay in between. CDR3 DNA sequence: TGCGCCAGCAGTGAGTCGTTCAGGGGTAACGCCAATGAGCAGTTCTTC. The encoded protein is CASSESFRGNANEQFF.

The genes are TRBV19 and TRBJ2-2; 13 bases line up with TRBD2. Germline V lookup: CDR1 LNHDA, CDR2 SQIVND (reference sequence). The CDR3 consists of 17 residues. Losses at the gene ends were 6 bases for V and 4 bases for J; bases not matched to a gene: 8. DNA of the CDR3: TGTGCCAGTAGGAGACTAGCGGGAGGCCTTAGCACCGGGGAGCTGTTTTTT. Amino acid sequence: CASRRLAGGLSTGELFF.

This chain connects TRBV27 to TRBJ1-2, with 8 bases that match TRBD1. The CDR3 sequence is 14 residues long. V gave up 3 bases and J gave up 7 bases; unmatched junction bases: 7. CDR1 is MNHEY and CDR2 is SMNVEV in the germline V gene (reference sequence). CDR3 DNA: TGTGCCAGCAGTTTCGGGACAGGATTGGCTGGCTACACCTTC. Its translation: CASSFGTGLAGYTF.